Below are 16 T cell receptor beta chains sequenced from a single sample in a study of PD-1 blockade in classical Hodgkin lymphoma. Some clones are missing from TCRdb's copy, which holds only in-frame ones; the method was immunoSEQ multiplex PCR. The table records approximately 17,000 clones, roughly 65% of them present only once. Time point specified: cycle 4 day 1 (C4D1), after less than 7 weeks of nivolumab. Brentuximab vedotin exposure varied, and every patient relapsed after autologous stem cell transplantation. This specimen consisted of peripheral blood mononuclear cells (PBMCs), obtained before the fourth cycle of nivolumab. The source is a human donor with classical Hodgkin lymphoma.

The gene calls are TRBV28 and TRBJ2-1; TRBD2 matches 11 bases. V trimming: 1 base; J trimming: 4 bases; junction bases outside the gene matches: 6. This CDR3 has 17 residues. The V gene's germline CDR1 is MDHEN and CDR2 SYDVKM. In DNA, the CDR3 is TGTGCCAGCAGTTTATATCTAGCGGGAGGTCGGTACAATGAGCAGTTCTTC. It yields the protein CASSLYLAGGRYNEQFF.

This chain links TRBV7-2 with TRBJ2-3; 11 bases fit TRBD2. This CDR3 is built from 15 residues. Germline trimming cut 4 bases from V and 4 bases from J; bases unmatched to any gene: 4. The V gene's germline CDR1 is SGHTA and CDR2 FQGNSA. DNA of the CDR3: TGTGCCAGCAGCTCCCAACTAGCGGGAGCAGATACGCAGTATTTT. Its protein product is CASSSQLAGADTQYF. Full variable domain (outside the CDR3, taken from reference TRBV7-2 and TRBJ2-3): GAGVSQSPSNKVTEKGKDVELRCDPISGHTALYWYRQSLGQGLEFLIYFQGNSAPDKSGLPSDRFSAERTGGSVSTLTIQRTQQEDSAVYLCASSSQLAGADTQYFGPGTRLTVL.

The V call is TRBV29-1, the J call TRBJ2-5; TRBD1 is a possible D gene (5 bases). The germline gives CDR1 SQVTM, CDR2 ANQGSEA. The CDR3 contains 13 residues. Trimming took off 6 bases at V and 4 bases at J, with 15 bases between the two ends. The CDR3 DNA reads TGCAGCGTCCGAGGCAGGGTGCTAGAGACCCAGTACTTC. It translates to CSVRGRVLETQYF.

The chain links TRBV7-8 to TRBJ2-7, with 8 bases aligning to TRBD2. This CDR3 region has 17 residues. CDR1 is SGHVS and CDR2 is FQNEAQ in the germline V gene. Unmatched junction bases numbered 15, after V lost 5 bases and J lost 3 bases. The CDR3 reads CASSPPLRLAGFYEQYF. Written as DNA, the CDR3 is TGTGCCAGCAGCCCTCCTCTGCGGCTAGCGGGTTTCTACGAGCAGTACTTC.

A remark on this clone: One end of the junction does not line up with germline, which may come from a read error. The chain uses TRBV2 and TRBJ1-6; D possibly corresponds to TRBD1 (5 bases). There are 14 residues in the CDR3. The germline CDR1 and CDR2 sequences are SNHLY and FYNNEI. Here the CDR3 reads CTSRVDSYNSPLHF. The CDR3 region has the DNA TGTACCAGCAGGGTAGACAGTTATAATTCACCCCTCCACTTT.

V and J are TRBV27 and TRBJ2-7; 10 bases align to TRBD1. This CDR3 spans 15 amino acids. Germline CDR1 reads MNHEY; CDR2 reads SMNVEV (reference sequence). V was pared by 2 bases and J by 2 bases, with 3 bases of the junction left unmatched. In DNA, the CDR3 is TGTGCCAGCAGTTTAAGGGACAGGGGACCCTACGAGCAGTACTTC. Translation gives CASSLRDRGPYEQYF.

V is TRBV5-4 and J is TRBJ2-7; D might be TRBD2 (5 bases). The CDR3 runs to 14 residues. Per the germline V gene, CDR1 is SGHNT and CDR2 is YYREEE (reference sequence). The V end was cut by 1 base, the J end by 3 bases, with 11 bases between. For the CDR3, the DNA is TGTGCCAGCAGCTTGCAGGCGGGCCACTACGAGCAGTACTTC. This codes for CASSLQAGHYEQYF. The complete variable domain, with remaining parts taken from reference TRBV5-4 and TRBJ2-7, reads ETGVTQSPTHLIKTRGQQVTLRCSSQSGHNTVSWYQQALGQGPQFIFQYYREEENGRGNFPPRFSGLQFPNYSSELNVNALELDDSALYLCASSLQAGHYEQYFGPGTRLTVT.

Worth noting for this clone: Other DNA sequences in the sample encode the same CDR3. The gene calls are TRBV2 and TRBJ1-5; 7 bases are a match to TRBD1. Germline loops: CDR1 SNHLY, CDR2 FYNNEI. J gave up 7 bases and V 6 bases, and 12 bases lay outside the gene matches. This CDR3 is built from 15 residues. The CDR3 protein is CASSADRQGGQPQHF. CDR3 bases: TGTGCCAGCAGCGCAGACAGACAGGGCGGACAGCCCCAGCATTTT. Looking up the rest from reference TRBV2 and TRBJ1-5 gives the full variable domain: EPEVTQTPSHQVTQMGQEVILRCVPISNHLYFYWYRQILGQKVEFLVSFYNNEISEKSEIFDDQFSVERPDGSNFTLKIRSTKLEDSAMYFCASSADRQGGQPQHFGDGTRLSIL.

The CDR3 sequence: CASSLGQSGLQYF. CDR3 in DNA: TGTGCCAGCAGCTTAGGCCAGAGTGGGCTTCAGTACTTC. The V call is TRBV13, the J call TRBJ2-4; D call uncertain. The V end lost 0 bases, the J end lost 11 bases, and 11 bases lay between the germline ends. CDR1 is PRHDT and CDR2 is FYEKMQ in the germline V gene (reference sequence). This CDR3 has 13 residues. Full variable domain (outside the CDR3, taken from reference TRBV13 and TRBJ2-4): AAGVIQSPRHLIKEKRETATLKCYPIPRHDTVYWYQQGPGQDPQFLISFYEKMQSDKGSIPDRFSAQQFSDYHSELNMSSLELGDSALYFCASSLGQSGLQYFGAGTRLSVL.

The V and J genes are TRBV11-3 and TRBJ2-3; 10 bases are shared with TRBD2. V dropped 5 bases and J dropped 6; count of bases not matched to a gene: 11. Germline lookup yields CDR1 SGHNT and CDR2 YENEEA. The CDR3 has 16 residues. DNA for the CDR3: TGTGCCAGCAGCCCAGGAGAGGGGACTAGCGAGGATACGCAGTATTTT. Its protein product is CASSPGEGTSEDTQYF.

This clone showed up just a few times. V usage is TRBV7-9 and J usage is TRBJ1-2; D is undetermined. This CDR3 contains 13 residues. V lost 1 base, J lost 8 bases, and 11 bases lay in between. Per the germline V gene, CDR1 is SEHNR and CDR2 is FQNEAQ (reference sequence). The CDR3 DNA follows: TGTGCCAGCAGCTTAGGCAGGACGGGCGGCTACACCTTC. Protein sequence: CASSLGRTGGYTF.

This clone was found a few times. The J gene is TRBJ1-6, the V gene TRBV7-9, with 9 bases that match TRBD1. The V and J ends lost 5 bases and 0 bases, in that order; junction bases with no gene match: 8. CDR3 length equals 18 residues. CDR1 and CDR2 (germline): SEHNR, FQNEAQ (reference sequence). CDR3 residues: CASSPGTGQDSYNSPLHF. For the CDR3, the DNA is TGTGCCAGCAGCCCCGGGACAGGGCAGGACTCCTATAATTCACCCCTCCACTTT.

This rearrangement joins TRBV18 to TRBJ1-5; no clear D. V was trimmed by 3 bases and J by 3 bases, leaving 6 bases between them. Germline loops: CDR1 KGHSH, CDR2 LQKENI. The CDR3 runs 13 residues. CDR3 coding DNA: TGTGCCAGCTCACCGGAAAACAATCAGCCCCAGCATTTT. It specifies CASSPENNQPQHF.

The V gene is TRBV28, the J gene TRBJ2-1, with TRBD2 as a possible D gene (6 bases). CDR1 MDHEN and CDR2 SYDVKM come from the germline V gene. Trimming cost V 6 bases and J 8 bases, with 17 bases left between them. This CDR3 has 14 amino acids. The CDR3 DNA reads TGTGCCAGCAGACCCCCCAACGGGGGAGATGAGCAGTTCTTC. Amino acids: CASRPPNGGDEQFF. The whole variable domain, filled in from reference TRBV28 and TRBJ2-1, reads DVKVTQSSRYLVKRTGEKVFLECVQDMDHENMFWYRQDPGLGLRLIYFSYDVKMKEKGDIPEGYSVSREKKERFSLILESASTNQTSMYLCASRPPNGGDEQFFGPGTRLTVL.

V usage is TRBV10-3 and J usage is TRBJ1-5; D ambiguous. This CDR3 has 13 amino acids. From germline, CDR1 is ENHRY and CDR2 SYGVKD. Trimming removed 3 bases at V and 5 bases at J, with 8 bases between. Here the CDR3 reads CAISDSRDQPQHF. The CDR3 bases are TGTGCCATCAGTGATTCGAGGGATCAGCCCCAGCATTTT.

V and J are TRBV28 and TRBJ2-1, with D possibly matching TRBD2 (5 bases). Germline values: CDR1 MDHEN, CDR2 SYDVKM. The CDR3 consists of 16 residues. Trimming cost V 1 base and J 1 base, with 11 bases left between them. The CDR3 nucleotides are TGTGCCAGCAGTTTATTACGCGGAGGATCCTACAATGAGCAGTTCTTC. It yields the protein CASSLLRGGSYNEQFF.